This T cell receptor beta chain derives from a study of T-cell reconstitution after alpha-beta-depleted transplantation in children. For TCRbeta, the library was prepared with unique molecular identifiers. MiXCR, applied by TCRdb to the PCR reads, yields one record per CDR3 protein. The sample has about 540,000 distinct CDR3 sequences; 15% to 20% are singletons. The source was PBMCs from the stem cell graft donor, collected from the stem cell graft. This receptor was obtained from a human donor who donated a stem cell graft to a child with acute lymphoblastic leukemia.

The CDR3 is CASSQGALKEAFF. The CDR3 coding sequence is TGTGCCAGCAGCCAAGGGGCGCTAAAAGAAGCTTTCTTT. The chain has TRBV3-1 and TRBJ1-1; D is unclear. There are 13 residues in the CDR3. From germline, CDR1 is LGHDT and CDR2 YNNKEL (reference sequence). V was cut by 1 base and J by 8 bases, with 11 bases left in between. Drawing the rest from reference TRBV3-1 and TRBJ1-1, the complete variable domain is DTAVSQTPKYLVTQMGNDKSIKCEQNLGHDTMYWYKQDSKKFLKIMFSYNNKELIINETVPNRFSPKSPDKAHLNLHINSLELGDSAVYFCASSQGALKEAFFGQGTRLTVV.